This record concerns one TCR beta chain sequence. This receptor's antigen is unknown. The input lacks base qualities; no much larger clone sits a single base away. As encoded in the germline V gene, CDR1 is MGHRA while CDR2 is YSYEKL. Reading from cysteine to phenylalanine, the CDR3 counts 15 amino acids. Just CDR3 DNA is preserved here, 45 bases in frame from base 1. V is shortened by 3 bases, J by 8 bases, and the region joining them spans 16 bases. The sample is drawn from a study of pediatric ulcerative colitis (dated by TCRdb to between 2018 and 2021). Turning to the overall study: Of the ulcerative colitis patients, about 7 had pancolitis and two had left-sided colitis, and histology in every patient was consistent with ulcerative colitis. By Pediatric Ulcerative Colitis Activity Index, a couple of patients had mild disease, several had moderate disease and three had acute severe colitis. From under ten newly diagnosed, treatment-naive pediatric ulcerative colitis patients and four non-IBD control children, paired blood and rectal samples were collected.

During colonoscopy, one to two pinch biopsies were obtained from the rectum for research purposes. No immunosuppressive medication had been given to the ulcerative colitis patients before the diagnostic colonoscopy. Before DNA isolation, rectal biopsies were subjected to proteinase K digestion. The Wizard kit (Promega) was used to extract genomic DNA from the blood and intestinal samples. Broad study findings and their caveats: Because repertoires were derived from total lymphocyte DNA, patterns in rare subsets such as regulatory T cells may not have been reflected. Clonal overlap between a subject's own blood and rectum was significantly greater in ulcerative colitis patients than in controls, which suggests more T cell trafficking to inflamed tissue. For technical reasons, the blood samples of a couple of patients yielded substantially fewer templates, so those samples were excluded from the blood-rectal overlap analysis. Blood-derived T cells may have been included in the rectal pinch biopsies, particularly in patients with overt colitis. The healthy control group was small, with only a handful of individuals. A couple of rectal CDR3 clonotypes turned up in every ulcerative colitis patient but in none of the controls. Rectal repertoire features separated controls, mild-moderate and acute severe colitis patients; acute severe colitis showed reduced rectal diversity due to clonal expansions.

Rearranged CDR3 beta regions were amplified from genomic DNA with multiplex V and J primers using the immunoSEQ TRB Survey service. To keep sequencing depth the same across samples, survey-level depth of up to 500,000 reads per sample was applied. The libraries were purified, combined into pools and sequenced with Illumina technology. The paper's processing steps were these. immunoSEQ online tools were used for productive clonality, sample overlap, pairwise scatters, CDR3 beta length, V/D/J gene usage and productiveness. Calculated diversity was defined as the number of unique rearrangements divided by total templates times 100, and Shannon and Simpson indices were additionally computed. For principal component analysis, Z-score normalized data were analyzed with the R prcomp function and the ggbiplot package. Blood-rectal clonal overlap within each subject was quantified with Morisita's index. The table comes from immuneACCESS by way of TCRdb, which keeps in-frame sequences with V and J called. Part of the clones is missing from these tables; in studies checked, under half for an unresolved V gene and the rest for unknown reasons. V and J calls and clone size follow that table, whereas D and trimming were derived from the DNA. This sample lists tens of thousands of clones; roughly 81% were detected once. The ten largest account for approximately 1% of the sample.

The specimen was gut tissue. The receptor was derived from a boy between 10 and 17 years old with mild ulcerative colitis. This sequence uses TRBV4-1 and TRBJ1-4; a tentative D match to TRBD1 spans 5 bases. The DNA sequence is given as TGCGCCAGCAGCCACAGAAGGGGTGCGGCCGAAAAACTGTTTTTT. The translation is CASSHRRGAAEKLFF.